The 22 T cell receptor beta chains listed next were all sequenced from one sample in a study of T cells after posttransplantation cyclophosphamide. Sequencing was performed with immunoSEQ multiplex PCR; in TCRdb, only in-frame clones are kept and a portion is missing. The sample contains about 6,700 clones, none of them singletons. Treatment was busulfan-fludarabine conditioning, a marrow graft, and cyclophosphamide on days +3 and +4. Material: PBMCs, obtained after an allogeneic stem cell transplant with post-transplant cyclophosphamide. The receptors shown here come from a male patient aged 25-45 years who received an allogeneic stem cell transplant from an unrelated donor, was CMV-positive, and had acute and chronic GVHD. Some T cells may trace back to the graft donor.

This clone was observed many times. The gene calls are TRBV5-6 and TRBJ2-1; 9 bases align to TRBD2. Germline CDR1 is SGHDT and CDR2 is YYEEEE. The V segment lost 0 bases and the J segment 5 bases; nucleotides outside the gene matches: 6. This CDR3 comprises 16 residues. CDR3 DNA: TGTGCCAGCAGCTTGGTCGTGAGCGGGGGGCACAATGAGCAGTTCTTC. Translating it yields CASSLVVSGGHNEQFF.

By share, this clone ranks as medium-sized. The junction differs from germline at one of its ends, possibly a read error. The J gene is TRBJ2-2, the V gene TRBV5-5, with 8 bases fitting TRBD1. The CDR3 runs to 16 residues. The germline V gene has CDR1 SGHKS and CDR2 YYEKEE (reference sequence). The CDR3 DNA is TGTGCCAGCAGCGTGACAGGGGACCCGAATACCGGGGAGCTGTTTTTT. Translated, it gives CASSVTGDPNTGELFF.

There are many counts of this clone. The chain employs TRBV5-1 and TRBJ1-4; D is uncertain. There are 14 residues in the CDR3. Germline values: CDR1 SGHRS, CDR2 YFSETQ. V gave up 0 bases and J gave up 6 bases, with 9 bases separating them. The CDR3 is CASSLGGYYEKLFF. The DNA for the CDR3 is TGCGCCAGCAGCTTGGGAGGGTATTATGAAAAACTGTTTTTT.

This clone is medium-sized (0.01 to 0.1%). The chain is built from TRBV4-3 and TRBJ2-3, with TRBD2 as a possible D gene (6 bases). V was shortened by 8 bases and J by 2 bases, with 17 bases between the two germline ends. The CDR3 extends over 15 amino acids. Per the germline V gene, CDR1 is LGHNA and CDR2 is YSLEER. The DNA for the CDR3 is TGCGCCAGCGGCGGAGGTACTAGCCTCACAGATACGCAGTATTTT. Translating it yields CASGGGTSLTDTQYF.

In its sample, this clone ranks as medium-sized. The V call is TRBV5-4, the J call TRBJ2-7; TRBD2 might be the D (5 bases). Trimming stripped 0 bases from V and 3 bases from J, with 7 bases between. This CDR3 contains 13 residues. Germline V gives CDR1 SGHNT, CDR2 YYREEE (reference sequence). The CDR3 DNA reads TGTGCCAGCAGCTTGGCCGGGAACTACGAGCAGTACTTC. This sequence encodes CASSLAGNYEQYF.

The rearrangement joins TRBV5-4 to TRBJ2-3, with 8 nucleotides matching TRBD2. V lost 0 bases and J lost 2; bases outside the gene matches: 5. Germline assignment: CDR1 SGHNT and CDR2 YYREEE (reference sequence). This CDR3 is built from 16 residues. The CDR3 DNA is TGTGCCAGCAGCTTGGCGGGACTAGTATCCACAGATACGCAGTATTTT. This encodes CASSLAGLVSTDTQYF.

In this sample, this clone turned up many times. This chain links TRBV19 with TRBJ1-1; D uncertain. Trimming removed 2 bases from V and 1 base from J, with 5 bases in between. The CDR3 covers 13 residues. Germline CDR1 LNHDA, CDR2 SQIVND (reference sequence). The CDR3 spells CASSILGNTEAFF. In nucleotides, the CDR3 is TGTGCCAGTAGTATACTAGGGAACACTGAAGCTTTCTTT.

The table lists this clone with many counts. The genes are TRBV11-2 and TRBJ2-5; 11 bases match TRBD2. The germline gives CDR1 SGHAT, CDR2 FQNNGV. After removal of 3 bases from V and 3 bases from J, the junction contained 3 bases not matched to a gene. This CDR3 is 15 amino acids long. The CDR3 DNA is TGTGCCAGCAGCTTTCGGGGACTAGCGGAAGAGACCCAGTACTTC. It codes for CASSFRGLAEETQYF.

This clone was counted at least ten times. The J gene is TRBJ1-4, the V gene TRBV11-2; 7 nucleotides line up with TRBD1. Germline CDR1 is SGHAT and CDR2 is FQNNGV. The CDR3 length is 15 residues. The trim removed 3 bases at V and 2 bases at J, leaving 3 bases unmatched. CDR3 region: CASSLTGRTNEKLFF. The DNA for the CDR3 is TGTGCCAGCAGCTTGACAGGGAGGACTAATGAAAAACTGTTTTTT.

This clone was counted many times. The CDR3 DNA follows: TGTGCCATCACAAGAACAGGGGGGCGGACCGGGGAGCTGTTTTTT. Translation: CAITRTGGRTGELFF. The chain uses TRBV10-3 and TRBJ2-2; 8 bases are shared with TRBD1. Germline values: CDR1 ENHRY, CDR2 SYGVKD. The CDR3 totals 15 residues. After removal of 7 bases from V and 5 bases from J, the junction contained 9 bases not matched to a gene.

This clone was observed many times. The rearrangement links TRBV6-5 to TRBJ1-2; D is unresolved. V was clipped by 0 bases and J by 5 bases, with 10 bases between them. The CDR3 is 14 amino acids. Germline CDR1 reads MNHEY; CDR2 reads SVGAGI. Here the CDR3 reads CASSYSRQLYGYTF. Written as DNA, the CDR3 is TGTGCCAGCAGTTACTCGCGGCAGTTATATGGCTACACCTTC.

At least ten counts were recorded for this clone. This chain links TRBV4-2 with TRBJ1-2, with unresolved D. V was trimmed by 0 bases and J by 2 bases, leaving 4 bases between them. The CDR3 loop spans 13 amino acids. CDR1 and CDR2 (germline): LGHNA, YNFKEQ. This CDR3 is CASSQDKNYGYTF. The CDR3 DNA reads as TGTGCCAGCAGCCAAGATAAAAACTATGGCTACACCTTC.

This clone came up many times. The CDR3 nucleotides read TGTGCCAGCAGCAAAGAGTGGGGAGGAGGTTTGGTGGAGCAGTACTTC. This translates into CASSKEWGGGLVEQYF. The chain combines TRBV21-1 with TRBJ2-7; TRBD2 is the table's D call and was not checked against the DNA. TRBV21-1 is deemed a pseudogene. CDR3 length equals 16 residues.

This clone was counted many times. The chain joins TRBV5-4 to TRBJ1-1; D is possibly TRBD1 (5 bases). Trimming took 2 bases from V and 8 from J, leaving 13 bases between them. This CDR3 is 13 amino acids long. Germline values: CDR1 SGHNT, CDR2 YYREEE (reference sequence). CDR3 amino acids: CASSLPGRGEAFF. As DNA, the CDR3 is TGTGCCAGCAGCTTACCGGGACGGGGGGAAGCTTTCTTT.

This clone was picked up a small number of times. This chain uses TRBV4-3 with TRBJ2-2, with a weak D call TRBD2 (6 bases). From germline, CDR1 is LGHNA and CDR2 YSLEER. Between the trimmed V and J ends, which lost 3 bases and 6 bases, there was a span of 20 bases. CDR3 length: 17 amino acids. The DNA of the CDR3 is TGCGCCAGCAGCCAGGATCCATTGGGGGGTGGTGCCGGGGAGCTGTTTTTT. This codes for CASSQDPLGGGAGELFF.

This clone has ten or more counts. This chain links TRBV10-3 with TRBJ2-1; TRBD2 is a possible D gene (5 bases). V shed 3 bases and J shed 5 bases, with 14 bases lying between them. Per germline, CDR1 ENHRY and CDR2 SYGVKD. The CDR3 is 15 amino acids. The CDR3 region is CAISDDYSIHNEQFF. In DNA, the CDR3 is TGTGCCATCAGTGATGACTATAGCATCCACAATGAGCAGTTCTTC.

This clone was observed at least ten times. CDR3 region: CASSRGWDSRYNEQFF. Written as DNA, the CDR3 is TGTGCCAGCAGCAGGGGCTGGGACAGCCGATACAATGAGCAGTTCTTC. The chain carries TRBV5-4 and TRBJ2-1, with 7 bases aligning to TRBD1. From germline, CDR1 is SGHNT and CDR2 YYREEE (reference sequence). The length of the CDR3 is 16 residues. J gave up 4 bases and V 4 bases, and 11 bases lay outside the gene matches.

There are many counts of this clone. This sequence joins TRBV14 and TRBJ1-1, with 7 positions matching TRBD1. CDR1 is SGHDN, CDR2 FVKESK, per germline. V gave up 0 bases and J gave up 3 bases; unmatched junction bases: 7. The CDR3 length is 16 residues. The CDR3 reads CASSQDLGQVDTEAFF. The CDR3 DNA reads as TGTGCCAGCAGCCAAGATTTAGGACAGGTTGACACTGAAGCTTTCTTT.

This clone has at least ten counts. This sequence joins TRBV19 and TRBJ2-7, with a weak D call TRBD1 (5 bases). CDR3 length equals 13 residues. The V end lost 6 bases, the J end lost 3 bases, and 12 bases lay between the germline ends. Germline CDR1 reads LNHDA; CDR2 reads SQIVND (reference sequence). CDR3: CASSPQDYYEQYF. The CDR3 DNA reads as TGTGCCAGTAGCCCACAGGATTACTACGAGCAGTACTTC.

This clone was counted at least ten times. This rearrangement joins TRBV18 to TRBJ2-7; 12 bases are a match to TRBD1. The germline gives CDR1 KGHSH, CDR2 LQKENI. The CDR3 sequence is 16 residues long. The V gene end was trimmed by 1 base and the J gene end by 10 bases; junction bases not matched to a gene: 11. The CDR3 DNA reads as TGTGCCAGCTCACCACAGGTTACGGGACAGGGGGCCGGACAGTACTTC. Its protein is CASSPQVTGQGAGQYF.

A few counts support this clone. V gene TRBV18 combines with J gene TRBJ1-2; D is possibly TRBD1 (5 bases). The CDR3 spans 12 residues. Germline V CDR1 and CDR2: KGHSH, LQKENI. V was clipped by 6 bases and J by 11 bases, with 16 bases between them. CDR3: CASSLPEEGYTF. CDR3 sequence (DNA): TGTGCCAGCTCGCTCCCCGAGGAGGGGTACACCTTC.

This clone was observed at least ten times. V gene TRBV30 combines with J gene TRBJ1-1, with D uncertain. Trimming cost V 4 bases and J 7 bases, with 13 bases left between them. Looked up from germline, CDR1 is GTSNPN and CDR2 is SVGIG (reference sequence). CDR3 length: 12 amino acids. CDR3 nucleotide sequence: TGTGCCTGGACCCTAGGCGGAGGTGAAGCTTTCTTT. As protein: CAWTLGGGEAFF.